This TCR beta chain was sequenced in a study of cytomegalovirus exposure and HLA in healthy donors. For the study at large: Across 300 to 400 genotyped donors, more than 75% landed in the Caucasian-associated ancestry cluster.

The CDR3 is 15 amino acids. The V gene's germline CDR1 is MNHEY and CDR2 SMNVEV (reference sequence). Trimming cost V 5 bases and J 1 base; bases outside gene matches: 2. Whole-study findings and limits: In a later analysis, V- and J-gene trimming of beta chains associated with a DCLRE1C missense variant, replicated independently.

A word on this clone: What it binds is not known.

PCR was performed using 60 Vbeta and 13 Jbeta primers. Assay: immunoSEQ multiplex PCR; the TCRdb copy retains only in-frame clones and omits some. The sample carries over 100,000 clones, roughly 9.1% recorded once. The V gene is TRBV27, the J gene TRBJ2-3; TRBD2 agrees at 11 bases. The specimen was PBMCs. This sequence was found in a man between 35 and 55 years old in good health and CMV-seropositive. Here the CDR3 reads CASSGGLAGTDTQYF. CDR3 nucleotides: TGTGCCAGCAGTGGGGGACTAGCGGGCACAGATACGCAGTATTTT.